The 23 T cell receptor beta chains in this list originate from one sample, sequenced in a study of T cell repertoires in cytomegalovirus infection. Their antigens are not known. MiXCR, run by TCRdb on the reads, gives a single entry per CDR3 protein. Among 100,000 to 150,000 distinct CDR3 sequences listed, 20% to 30% were seen once. Sequencing was carried out using PBMCs, sequenced either directly or after in vitro stimulation (not recorded which). The receptors originated from a human donor in good health (CMV status not recorded). Some clones in this sample may be carry-over from other donors' samples.

This clonotype appeared a few times. V is TRBV20-1 and J is TRBJ2-1; D possibly corresponds to TRBD2 (5 bases). There are 16 residues in the CDR3. The germline gives CDR1 DFQATT, CDR2 SNEGSKA (reference sequence). V was pared by 0 bases and J by 2 bases, with 14 bases between. In DNA, the CDR3 is TGCAGTGCTAGAGATATATTCGTCGGGGCCTACAATGAGCAGTTCTTC. Translated, it gives CSARDIFVGAYNEQFF.

Ten or more counts support this clonotype. The chain is built from TRBV27 and TRBJ1-5; no firm D call. Germline V lookup: CDR1 MNHEY, CDR2 SMNVEV (reference sequence). This CDR3 contains 15 residues. Trimming removed 7 bases from V and 7 bases from J, with 20 bases in between. This chain's CDR3 is CASTYFHLARQPQHF. The CDR3 coding sequence is TGTGCCAGCACCTACTTTCACCTAGCTCGACAGCCCCAGCATTTT.

The chain couples TRBV24-1 to TRBJ1-2; TRBD1 matches 9 bases. Germline CDR1 and CDR2: KGHDR and SFDVKD. The junction had 5 bases not matched to a gene; V was cut back by 3 bases and J by 7 bases. The CDR3 contains 14 residues. The CDR3 loop is CATSDPGQGSGYTF. The CDR3 DNA follows: TGTGCCACCAGTGATCCGGGACAGGGATCTGGCTACACCTTC.

This clonotype was observed a single time. The rearrangement uses TRBV4-3 and TRBJ2-6; TRBD2 might be the D (6 bases). In germline, CDR1 is LGHNA, CDR2 YSLEER. V lost 0 bases and J lost 0, with 18 bases in between. The CDR3 spans 20 residues. This CDR3 reads CASSQEEGKTDFSGANVLTF. DNA for the CDR3: TGCGCCAGCAGCCAAGAGGAGGGGAAAACAGATTTCTCTGGGGCCAACGTCCTGACTTTC.

This clonotype showed up many times. The V and J genes are TRBV7-2 and TRBJ2-1; 10 bases map to TRBD2. This CDR3 is built from 15 residues. The ends lost 2 bases at V and 9 bases at J; junction bases unmatched: 7. The germline CDR1 and CDR2 sequences are SGHTA and FQGNSA. CDR3 residues: CASSLSPSGSVEQFF. For the CDR3, the DNA is TGTGCCAGCAGCTTAAGCCCTAGCGGGAGTGTTGAGCAGTTCTTC.

This clonotype has at least ten counts. V gene TRBV19 combines with J gene TRBJ1-2, with a possible D match to TRBD1 (6 bases). V was cut by 5 bases and J by 8 bases, with 18 bases left in between. The CDR3 is made up of 14 amino acids. The germline V gene has CDR1 LNHDA and CDR2 SQIVND (reference sequence). The CDR3 DNA sequence: TGTGCCAGTAGTTCCCGGACAGCCAACGGAGGCTACACCTTC. Translation: CASSSRTANGGYTF.

The V call is TRBV12-3 or TRBV12-4, the J call TRBJ2-1; TRBD2 matches 13 bases. Trimming cost V 3 bases and J 11 bases; bases outside gene matches: 10. The CDR3 runs 16 residues. This CDR3 reads CASSLGQGTSGEKQFF. The CDR3 bases are TGTGCCAGCAGTTTGGGCCAAGGGACTAGCGGGGAGAAGCAGTTCTTC.

In this sample, this clonotype turned up a few times. This chain links TRBV12-3 or TRBV12-4 with TRBJ1-2, with D maybe TRBD1 (5 bases). The CDR3 spans 13 residues. Trimming shortened V by 6 bases and J by 5 bases, and 13 bases separated the two germline ends. CDR3 in amino acids: CASSLTAAYGYTF. The DNA of the CDR3 is TGTGCCAGCAGCCTGACAGCAGCTTATGGCTACACCTTC.

This chain connects TRBV19 to TRBJ1-1, with TRBD1 as a possible D gene (5 bases). The CDR3 is made up of 14 amino acids. V lost 6 bases and J 1 base, leaving 12 bases between the germline ends. Germline lookup yields CDR1 LNHDA and CDR2 SQIVND (reference sequence). CDR3 DNA sequence: TGTGCCAGTAGACCCGACAGACAGAACACTGAAGCTTTCTTT. Amino acids: CASRPDRQNTEAFF.

There are a few counts of this clonotype. The V gene is TRBV6-1, the J gene TRBJ2-3, with a weak D call TRBD2 (6 bases). Germline CDR1 MNHNS, CDR2 SASEGT. Trimming cost V 8 bases and J 3 bases, with 18 bases left between them. The CDR3 has 15 amino acids. The CDR3 is CASRYLASSTDTQYF. The CDR3, as DNA: TGTGCCAGCCGCTATCTAGCGTCTTCAACAGATACGCAGTATTTT.

Ten or more counts support this clonotype. The CDR3 is CASSPDRGFYDDTEAFF. Written as DNA, the CDR3 is TGTGCCAGCAGTCCGGACAGGGGCTTTTATGACGACACTGAAGCTTTCTTT. This rearrangement joins TRBV6-2 or TRBV6-3 to TRBJ1-1; 9 bases map to TRBD1. J lost 3 bases, V lost 5 bases, and 13 bases had no gene match. Per germline, CDR1 MNHEY and CDR2 SVGEGT. The CDR3 is 17 residues long.

Ten or more counts support this clonotype. The chain employs TRBV7-2 and TRBJ2-7; weak D call: TRBD1 (6 bases). CDR1 is SGHTA and CDR2 is FQGNSA in the germline V gene. V was cut by 1 base and J by 3 bases, with 13 bases left in between. The CDR3 length is 15 residues. CDR3 region: CASSLVGTRNYEQYF. CDR3 in DNA: TGTGCCAGCAGCTTAGTTGGGACACGAAACTACGAGCAGTACTTC.

J is TRBJ2-2 and V is TRBV6-6, with 11 positions matching TRBD2. CDR3 length: 17 amino acids. Trimming removed 0 bases from V and 7 bases from J; junction bases left unmatched: 7. In germline, CDR1 is MNHNY, CDR2 SVGAGI (reference sequence). Here the CDR3 reads CASSYSPTSGNGGELFF. The DNA of the CDR3 is TGTGCCAGCAGTTACTCACCGACTAGCGGGAATGGCGGGGAGCTGTTTTTT.

The V gene is TRBV10-1, the J gene TRBJ2-2, with D maybe TRBD1 (6 bases). In germline, CDR1 is WNHNN, CDR2 SYGVQD (reference sequence). The CDR3 is 13 amino acids. The V and J ends lost 2 bases and 9 bases respectively, with 10 bases between them. The CDR3 sequence is CASSEGGNRELFF. The CDR3, as DNA: TGCGCCAGCAGTGAGGGGGGCAACCGGGAGCTGTTTTTT.

The V gene is TRBV7-3, the J gene TRBJ2-3; TRBD1 agrees at 8 bases. Losses at the gene ends were 5 bases for V and 4 bases for J; bases not matched to a gene: 8. Germline V lookup: CDR1 SGHTA, CDR2 FQGTGA. The CDR3 is made up of 15 amino acids. The CDR3 is CASSEDRATADTQYF. The CDR3 bases are TGTGCCAGCAGCGAGGACAGGGCTACTGCAGATACGCAGTATTTT. The whole variable domain, filled in from reference TRBV7-3 and TRBJ2-3, reads GAGVSQTPSNKVTEKGKYVELRCDPISGHTALYWYRQSLGQGPEFLIYFQGTGAADDSGLPNDRFFAVRPEGSVSTLKIQRTERGDSAVYLCASSEDRATADTQYFGPGTRLTVL.

This clonotype was counted ten times or more. The CDR3 region has the DNA TGTGCCAGCAGGAGGACTAGCGGCACAGATACGCAGTATTTT. Translated: CASRRTSGTDTQYF. The chain couples TRBV27 to TRBJ2-3; 9 bases agree with TRBD2. This CDR3 is built from 14 residues. Unmatched junction bases numbered 2, after V lost 6 bases and J lost 1 base. Germline V gene data show CDR1 as MNHEY and CDR2 as SMNVEV (reference sequence).

This clonotype has only a few counts. The V call is TRBV12-3 or TRBV12-4, the J call TRBJ1-1, with D uncertain. V dropped 6 bases and J dropped 4 bases, with 15 bases sitting between them. This CDR3 has 14 residues. The CDR3, as DNA: TGTGCCAGCAGCCGTATAGGCCTGGGCACTGAAGCTTTCTTT. Amino acid sequence: CASSRIGLGTEAFF.

This clonotype showed up just a few times. V and J are TRBV19 and TRBJ1-1, with a tentative D call TRBD1 (6 bases). V was shortened by 5 bases and J by 3 bases, with 19 bases between the two germline ends. Germline-derived CDR1 and CDR2 are LNHDA and SQIVND (reference sequence). This CDR3 has 16 amino acids. CDR3 amino acids: CASSSFRGGYDTEAFF. CDR3 bases: TGTGCCAGTAGTTCCTTTAGGGGGGGCTATGACACTGAAGCTTTCTTT.

This clonotype was seen repeatedly, ten times or more. The V call is TRBV11-1, the J call TRBJ2-1, with TRBD2 identical over 13 bases. CDR1 is SGHAT, CDR2 FQDESV, per germline (reference sequence). This CDR3 region has 18 residues. V dropped 4 bases and J dropped 5; count of bases not matched to a gene: 11. This chain's CDR3 is CASSSRTSGSGWDNEQFF. CDR3 in DNA: TGTGCCAGCAGCTCTAGGACTAGCGGGAGCGGTTGGGACAATGAGCAGTTCTTC.

This clonotype was seen a handful of times. The V gene is TRBV7-3, the J gene TRBJ2-1; TRBD2 agrees at 9 bases. The CDR3 is 17 amino acids. V trimming: 5 bases; J trimming: 1 base; junction bases outside the gene matches: 9. Germline CDR1 reads SGHTA; CDR2 reads FQGTGA. Here the CDR3 DNA reads TGTGCCAGCAGCGCGGGGGGGAGCGGGAGTTCCTACAATGAGCAGTTCTTC. Residues: CASSAGGSGSSYNEQFF.

This clonotype showed up just a few times. The chain is built from TRBV6-5 and TRBJ2-7; 9 nucleotides align to TRBD1. The CDR3 is 14 residues long. Germline CDR1 and CDR2: MNHEY and SVGAGI. V shed 5 bases and J 3 bases; nucleotides not matched to a gene: 5. DNA of the CDR3: TGTGCCAGCAGTGACCAGACAGGGGGCTACGAGCAGTACTTC. Translation gives CASSDQTGGYEQYF.

Only a few counts were recorded for this clonotype. The J gene is TRBJ2-1, the V gene TRBV11-3, with TRBD1 matching over 7 bases. The CDR3 extends over 16 amino acids. V shed 3 bases, J shed 10 bases, and the junction held 15 bases outside the gene matches. The germline V gene encodes CDR1 SGHNT and CDR2 YENEEA. Here the CDR3 DNA reads TGTGCCAGCAGCTTGGGTGGGACAGCGGTGGATATAGAGCAGTTCTTC. This translates into CASSLGGTAVDIEQFF.

This clonotype was found a few times. The chain joins TRBV6-1 to TRBJ2-2; D uncertain. Germline V gene data show CDR1 as MNHNS and CDR2 as SASEGT. The V gene lost 10 bases and the J gene lost 5 bases, with 11 bases spanning the gap. CDR3 length: 12 amino acids. CDR3: CATLHVTGELFF. The CDR3 coding sequence is TGTGCCACCCTCCATGTTACCGGGGAGCTGTTTTTT.